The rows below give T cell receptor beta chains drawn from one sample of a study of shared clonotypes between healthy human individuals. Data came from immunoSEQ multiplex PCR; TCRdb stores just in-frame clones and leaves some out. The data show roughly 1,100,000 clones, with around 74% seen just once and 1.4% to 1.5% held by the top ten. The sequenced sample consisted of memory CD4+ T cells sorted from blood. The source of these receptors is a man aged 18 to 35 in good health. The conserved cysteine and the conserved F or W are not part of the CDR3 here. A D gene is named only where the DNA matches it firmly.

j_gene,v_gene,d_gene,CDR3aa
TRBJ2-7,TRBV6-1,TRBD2,ASSGGTSGGAWIYEQY
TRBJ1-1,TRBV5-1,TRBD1,ASSGDRGPNTEAF
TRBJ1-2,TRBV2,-,ASSNTGNYGYT
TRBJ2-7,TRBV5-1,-,ASSPRRDLVVYEQY
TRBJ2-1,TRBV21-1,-,ASPPNEQF
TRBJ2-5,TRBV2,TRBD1,ASKVGDREETQY
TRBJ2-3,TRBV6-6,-,ASSYGSSFTDTQY
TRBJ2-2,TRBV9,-,ASSVVAGGRPGELF
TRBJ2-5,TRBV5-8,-,ASSLENRWSMWGEETQY
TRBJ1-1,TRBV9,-,ASSGVGAKAF
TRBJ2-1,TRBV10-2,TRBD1,ASSERDRGLPMQF
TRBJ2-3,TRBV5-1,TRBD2,ASSLEREKWGTDTQY
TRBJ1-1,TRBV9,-,ASSVLPNTEAF
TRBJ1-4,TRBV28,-,ASSSWTRATNEKLF
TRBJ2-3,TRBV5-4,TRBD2,ASSLASGGVDTQY
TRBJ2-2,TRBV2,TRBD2,ADSSTGGTGELF
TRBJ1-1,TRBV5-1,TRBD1,ASSLVQGKTEAF
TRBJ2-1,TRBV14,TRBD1,ASSPPGSGRGSNYEQF
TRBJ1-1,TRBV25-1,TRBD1,ASSEEALTGGTTEAF
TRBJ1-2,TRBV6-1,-,ASTWVDYGYT
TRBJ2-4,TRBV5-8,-,ASSFQGTNIQY
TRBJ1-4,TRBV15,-,ATSRDSRTNEKLF
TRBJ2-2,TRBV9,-,ASTRGWANTGELF
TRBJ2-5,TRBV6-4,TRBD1,ASSDWDRWCQETQY
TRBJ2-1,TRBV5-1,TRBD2,ASSLVSGTSGRVTGDNEQF